This T cell receptor beta chain was observed in a study of CD8 T cell repertoires and HIV-1 epitope variants. Background on the study: Controls included no peptide, Ebola AY9 epitope, and a CMV, EBV, flu pool.

As to this clone: Its matching antigen is unknown.

Sequencing used immunoSEQ multiplex PCR; TCRdb keeps in-frame clones, though not all of them. The table has thousands of clones, 55% to 75% seen once. The CDR3 covers 15 residues. J was trimmed by 5 bases and V by 6 bases; bases with no gene match: 8. Germline values: CDR1 MNHEY, CDR2 SMNVEV (reference sequence). The chain links TRBV27 to TRBJ2-2; 8 bases align to TRBD1. The specimen sequenced was cultured CD8+ T cells derived from PBMCs. The receptor comes from a male donor with HIV. This CDR3 reads CASSLGQGGTGELFF. Here the CDR3 DNA reads TGTGCCAGCAGCCTCGGACAGGGTGGGACCGGGGAGCTGTTTTTT.